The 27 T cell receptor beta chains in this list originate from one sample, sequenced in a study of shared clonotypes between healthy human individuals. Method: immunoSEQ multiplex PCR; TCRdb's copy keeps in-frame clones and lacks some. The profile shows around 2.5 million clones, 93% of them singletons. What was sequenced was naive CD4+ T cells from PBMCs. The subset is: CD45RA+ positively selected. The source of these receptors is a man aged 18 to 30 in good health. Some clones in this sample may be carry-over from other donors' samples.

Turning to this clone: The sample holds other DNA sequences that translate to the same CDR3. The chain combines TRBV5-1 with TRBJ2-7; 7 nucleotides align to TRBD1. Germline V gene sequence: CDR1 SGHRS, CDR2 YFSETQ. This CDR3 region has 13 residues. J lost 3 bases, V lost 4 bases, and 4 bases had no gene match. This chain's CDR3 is CASSRDSNYEQYF. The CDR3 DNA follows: TGCGCCAGCAGCCGGGACAGCAACTACGAGCAGTACTTC.

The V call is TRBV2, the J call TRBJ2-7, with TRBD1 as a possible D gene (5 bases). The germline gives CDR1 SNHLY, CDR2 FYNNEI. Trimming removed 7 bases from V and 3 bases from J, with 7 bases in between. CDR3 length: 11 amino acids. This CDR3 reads CASTQGYEQYF. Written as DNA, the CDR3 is TGTGCCAGCACCCAGGGCTACGAGCAGTACTTC.

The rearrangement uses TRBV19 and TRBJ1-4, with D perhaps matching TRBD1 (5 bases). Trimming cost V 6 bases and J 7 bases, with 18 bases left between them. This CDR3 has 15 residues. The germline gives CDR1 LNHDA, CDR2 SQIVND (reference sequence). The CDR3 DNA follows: TGTGCCAGTAGCACCCCTGGGGGGTCGGGTGAAAAACTGTTTTTT. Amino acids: CASSTPGGSGEKLFF.

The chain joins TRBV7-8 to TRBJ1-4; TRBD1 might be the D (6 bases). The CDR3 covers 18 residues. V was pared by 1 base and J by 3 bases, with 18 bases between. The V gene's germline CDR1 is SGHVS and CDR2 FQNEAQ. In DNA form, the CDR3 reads TGTGCCAGCAGCTTAGAGGGGAGGTGGGGGGCCCCTAATGAAAAACTGTTTTTT. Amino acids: CASSLEGRWGAPNEKLFF.

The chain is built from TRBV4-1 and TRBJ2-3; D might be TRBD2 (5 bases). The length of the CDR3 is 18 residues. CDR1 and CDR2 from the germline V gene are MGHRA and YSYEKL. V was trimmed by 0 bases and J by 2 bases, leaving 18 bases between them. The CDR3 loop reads CASSQESHTYGNTDTQYF. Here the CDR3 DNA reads TGCGCCAGCAGCCAAGAATCCCATACGTACGGGAACACAGATACGCAGTATTTT.

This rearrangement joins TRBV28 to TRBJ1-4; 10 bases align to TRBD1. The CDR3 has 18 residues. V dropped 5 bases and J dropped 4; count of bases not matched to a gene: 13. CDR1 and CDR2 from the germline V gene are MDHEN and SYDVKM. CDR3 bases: TGTGCCAGCAGTACCACGACAGGGGGCGGAGGTGTTAATGAAAAACTGTTTTTT. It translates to CASSTTTGGGGVNEKLFF.

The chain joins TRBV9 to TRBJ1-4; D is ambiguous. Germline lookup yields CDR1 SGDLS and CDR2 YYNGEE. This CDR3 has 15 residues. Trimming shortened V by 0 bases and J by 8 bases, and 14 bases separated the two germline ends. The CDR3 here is CASSVADGEGEKLFF. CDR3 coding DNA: TGTGCCAGCAGCGTAGCTGACGGGGAAGGGGAAAAACTGTTTTTT.

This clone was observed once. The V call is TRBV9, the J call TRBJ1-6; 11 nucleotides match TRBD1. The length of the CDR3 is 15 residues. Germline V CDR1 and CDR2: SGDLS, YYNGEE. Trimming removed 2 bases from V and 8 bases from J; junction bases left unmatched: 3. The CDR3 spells CASSVRTGGDSPLHF. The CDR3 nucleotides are TGTGCCAGCAGCGTCAGGACAGGGGGCGATTCACCCCTCCACTTT.

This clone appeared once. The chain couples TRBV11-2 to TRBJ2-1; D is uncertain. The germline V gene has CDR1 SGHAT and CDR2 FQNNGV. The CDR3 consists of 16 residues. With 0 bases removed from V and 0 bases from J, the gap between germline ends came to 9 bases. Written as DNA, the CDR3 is TGTGCCAGCAGCTTAGAAGGCCTACCCTCCTACAATGAGCAGTTCTTC. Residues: CASSLEGLPSYNEQFF.

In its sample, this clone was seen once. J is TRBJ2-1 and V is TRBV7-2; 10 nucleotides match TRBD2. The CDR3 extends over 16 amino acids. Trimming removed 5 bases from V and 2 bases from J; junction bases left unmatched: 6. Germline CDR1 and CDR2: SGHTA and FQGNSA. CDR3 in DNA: TGTGCCAGCAGCAAGCAACTAGCGGGGACCTACAATGAGCAGTTCTTC. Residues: CASSKQLAGTYNEQFF.

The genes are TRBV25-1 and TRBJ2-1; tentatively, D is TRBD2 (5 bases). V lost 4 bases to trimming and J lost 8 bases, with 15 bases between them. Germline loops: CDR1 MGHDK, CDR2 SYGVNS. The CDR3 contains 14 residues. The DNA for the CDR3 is TGTGCCAGCAGTGGAGGGCGGGCCGGGGATGAGCAGTTCTTC. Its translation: CASSGGRAGDEQFF. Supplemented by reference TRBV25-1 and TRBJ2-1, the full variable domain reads EADIYQTPRYLVIGTGKKITLECSQTMGHDKMYWYQQDPGMELHLIHYSYGVNSTEKGDLSSESTVSRIRTEHFPLTLESARPSHTSQYLCASSGGRAGDEQFFGPGTRLTVL.

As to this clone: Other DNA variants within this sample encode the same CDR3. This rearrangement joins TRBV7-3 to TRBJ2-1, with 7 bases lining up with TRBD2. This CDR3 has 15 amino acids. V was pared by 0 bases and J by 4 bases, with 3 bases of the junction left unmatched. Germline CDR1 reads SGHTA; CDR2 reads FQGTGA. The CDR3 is CASSLTGGGYNEQFF. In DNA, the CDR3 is TGTGCCAGCAGCTTAACGGGCGGGGGATACAATGAGCAGTTCTTC.

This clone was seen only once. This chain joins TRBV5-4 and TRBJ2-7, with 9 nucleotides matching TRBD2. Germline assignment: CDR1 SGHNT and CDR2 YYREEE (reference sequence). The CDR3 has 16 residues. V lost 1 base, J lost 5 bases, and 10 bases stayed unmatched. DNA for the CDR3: TGTGCCAGCAGCTTGAATAAGGGCGGGAGGGTCCACGAGCAGTACTTC. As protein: CASSLNKGGRVHEQYF.

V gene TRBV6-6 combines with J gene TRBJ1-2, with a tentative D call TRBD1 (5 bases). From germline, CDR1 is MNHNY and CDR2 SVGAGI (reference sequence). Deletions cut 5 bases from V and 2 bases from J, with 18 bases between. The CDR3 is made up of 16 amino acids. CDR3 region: CASSRKTRDPNYGYTF. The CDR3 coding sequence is TGTGCCAGCAGTCGCAAAACCCGGGACCCCAACTATGGCTACACCTTC.

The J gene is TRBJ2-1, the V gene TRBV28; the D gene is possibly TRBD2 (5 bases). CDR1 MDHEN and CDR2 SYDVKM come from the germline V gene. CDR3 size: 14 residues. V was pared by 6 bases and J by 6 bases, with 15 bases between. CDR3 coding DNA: TGTGCCAGCAGCTCCTCCAGACGGGGCAATGAGCAGTTCTTC. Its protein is CASSSSRRGNEQFF.

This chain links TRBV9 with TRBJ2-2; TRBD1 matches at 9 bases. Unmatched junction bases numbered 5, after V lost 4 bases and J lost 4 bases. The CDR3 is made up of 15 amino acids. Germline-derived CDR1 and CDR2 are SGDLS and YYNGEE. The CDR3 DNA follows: TGTGCCAGCAGCCGGGACAGGGTAGGCACCGGGGAGCTGTTTTTT. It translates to CASSRDRVGTGELFF. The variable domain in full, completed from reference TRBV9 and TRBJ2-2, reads DSGVTQTPKHLITATGQRVTLRCSPRSGDLSVYWYQQSLDQGLQFLIQYYNGEERAKGNILERFSAQQFPDLHSELNLSSLELGDSALYFCASSRDRVGTGELFFGEGSRLTVL.

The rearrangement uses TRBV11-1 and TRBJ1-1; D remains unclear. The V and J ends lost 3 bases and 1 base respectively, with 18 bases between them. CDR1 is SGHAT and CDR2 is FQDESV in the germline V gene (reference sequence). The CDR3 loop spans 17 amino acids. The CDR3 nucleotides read TGTGCCAGCAGCTTTTTGGCTTCGACTCAAGGGAACACTGAAGCTTTCTTT. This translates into CASSFLASTQGNTEAFF. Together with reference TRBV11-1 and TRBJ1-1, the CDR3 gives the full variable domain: EAEVAQSPRYKITEKSQAVAFWCDPISGHATLYWYRQILGQGPELLVQFQDESVVDDSQLPKDRFSAERLKGVDSTLKIQPAELGDSAMYLCASSFLASTQGNTEAFFGQGTRLTVV.

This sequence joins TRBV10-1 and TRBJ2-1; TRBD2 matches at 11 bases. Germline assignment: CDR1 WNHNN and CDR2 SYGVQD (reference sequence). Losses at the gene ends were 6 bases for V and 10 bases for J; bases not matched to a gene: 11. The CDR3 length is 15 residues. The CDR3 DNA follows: TGCGCCAGCAGGCCGGGACTAGCGGAACCCATAGAGCAGTTCTTC. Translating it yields CASRPGLAEPIEQFF.

CDR3 bases: TGTGCCAGCAACGGCGGGACGAACACTGAAGCTTTCTTT. Its protein is CASNGGTNTEAFF. This chain joins TRBV28 and TRBJ1-1, with a tentative D call TRBD1 (5 bases). The CDR3 has 13 residues. The V gene lost 7 bases and the J gene lost 1 base, with 10 bases spanning the gap. Germline values: CDR1 MDHEN, CDR2 SYDVKM. Using reference TRBV28 and TRBJ1-1 for the parts outside the CDR3, the full variable domain is DVKVTQSSRYLVKRTGEKVFLECVQDMDHENMFWYRQDPGLGLRLIYFSYDVKMKEKGDIPEGYSVSREKKERFSLILESASTNQTSMYLCASNGGTNTEAFFGQGTRLTVV.

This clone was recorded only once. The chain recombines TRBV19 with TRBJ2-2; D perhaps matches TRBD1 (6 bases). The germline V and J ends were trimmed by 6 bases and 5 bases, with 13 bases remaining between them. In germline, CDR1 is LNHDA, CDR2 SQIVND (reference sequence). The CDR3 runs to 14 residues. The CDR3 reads CASSRNRATGELFF. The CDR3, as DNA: TGTGCCAGTAGCCGCAACAGGGCTACCGGGGAGCTGTTTTTT.

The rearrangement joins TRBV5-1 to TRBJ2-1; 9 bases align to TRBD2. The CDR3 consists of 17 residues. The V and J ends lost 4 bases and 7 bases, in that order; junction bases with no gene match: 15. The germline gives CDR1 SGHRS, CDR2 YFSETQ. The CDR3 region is CASSPDAGTSLGNEQFF. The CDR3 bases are TGCGCCAGCAGCCCCGACGCCGGGACTAGCTTAGGGAATGAGCAGTTCTTC.

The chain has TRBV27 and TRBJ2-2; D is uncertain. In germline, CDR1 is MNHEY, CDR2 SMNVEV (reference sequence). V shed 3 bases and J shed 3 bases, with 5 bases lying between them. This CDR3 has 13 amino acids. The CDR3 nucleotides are TGTGCCAGCAGTTTTACCTACACCGGGGAGCTGTTTTTT. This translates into CASSFTYTGELFF.

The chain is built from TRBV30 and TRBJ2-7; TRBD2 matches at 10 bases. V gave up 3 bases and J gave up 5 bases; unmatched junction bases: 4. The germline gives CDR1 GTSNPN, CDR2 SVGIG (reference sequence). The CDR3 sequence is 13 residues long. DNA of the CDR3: TGTGCCTGGAGAAGCGGGAGGGCCAACGAGCAGTACTTC. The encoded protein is CAWRSGRANEQYF.

CDR3 sequence (DNA): TGTGCCAGCAGAGGATGGACTGGGGGAGGGGGGGAGCTGTTTTTT. It translates to CASRGWTGGGGELFF. The J gene is TRBJ2-2, the V gene TRBV6-5; 7 nucleotides line up with TRBD2. The CDR3 length is 15 residues. With 6 bases clipped from V and 8 bases from J, the junction kept 12 bases outside the gene matches. Germline lookup yields CDR1 MNHEY and CDR2 SVGAGI.

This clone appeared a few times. CDR3 region: CASSYGSSTSYEQYF. In nucleotides, the CDR3 is TGTGCCAGCAGTTACGGGTCTTCGACCTCCTACGAGCAGTACTTC. The rearrangement joins TRBV6-6 to TRBJ2-7; D unclear. V lost 2 bases to trimming and J lost 0 bases, with 11 bases between them. Germline CDR1 MNHNY, CDR2 SVGAGI (reference sequence). This CDR3 is built from 15 residues.

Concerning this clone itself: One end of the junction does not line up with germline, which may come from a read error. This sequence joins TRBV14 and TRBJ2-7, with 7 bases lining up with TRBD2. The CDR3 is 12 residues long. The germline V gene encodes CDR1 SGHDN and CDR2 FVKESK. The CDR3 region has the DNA TGTGCCAGCAGCCCTCGCGGGGGAAAGGAGGTCTTC. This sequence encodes CASSPRGGKEVF.

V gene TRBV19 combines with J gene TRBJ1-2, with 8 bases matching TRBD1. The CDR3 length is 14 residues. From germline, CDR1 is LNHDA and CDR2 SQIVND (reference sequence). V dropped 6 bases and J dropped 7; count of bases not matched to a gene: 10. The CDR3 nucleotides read TGTGCCAGTAGACCGACAGGGGCCCTGCTTGGCTACACCTTC. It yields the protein CASRPTGALLGYTF.